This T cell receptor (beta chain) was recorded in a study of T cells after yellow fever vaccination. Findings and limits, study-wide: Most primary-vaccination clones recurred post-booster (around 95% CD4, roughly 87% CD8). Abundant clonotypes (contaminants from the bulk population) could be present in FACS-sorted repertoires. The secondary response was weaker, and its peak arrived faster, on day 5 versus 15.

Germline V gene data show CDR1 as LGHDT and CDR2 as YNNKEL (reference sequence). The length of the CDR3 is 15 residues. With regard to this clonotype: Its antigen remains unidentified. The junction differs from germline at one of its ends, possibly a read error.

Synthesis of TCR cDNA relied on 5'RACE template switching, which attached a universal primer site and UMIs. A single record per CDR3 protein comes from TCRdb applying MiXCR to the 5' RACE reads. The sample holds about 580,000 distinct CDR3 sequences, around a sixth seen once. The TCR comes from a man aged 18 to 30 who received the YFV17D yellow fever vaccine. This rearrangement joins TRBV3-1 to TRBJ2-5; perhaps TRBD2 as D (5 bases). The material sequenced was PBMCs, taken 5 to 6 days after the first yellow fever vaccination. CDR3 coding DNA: TGTGCCTGCAGCCAAGAGCCCCGGGGAGCCCCGACCCAGTACTTC. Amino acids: CACSQEPRGAPTQYF.